The subject of this entry is one T cell receptor (beta chain). Its cognate antigen has yet to be identified. These data belong to a study of GPR56 and killer-like receptors on CD4 memory cells (dated by TCRdb to between 2018 and 2021). General notes on the study: It was proposed in the study that human CD4+ memory T-cell differentiation and cytokine production potential are marked by progressive acquisition of KLRB1, KLRG1, GPR56 and then KLRF1. The healthy blood donors were described in the study as age-matched to the liver disease patients, whose median age was nearly 70 years. Results and caveats for the whole study, not just this receptor: The clones that dominated late populations 4 and 5 were also present in early populations 1 and 2, and the authors interpreted this finding as evidence for linear differentiation. Rather than full repertoires, only the 100 most expanded clones per population were included in the diversity and similarity analyses. Clonal frequency was low in the marker-negative population and rose progressively along the proposed pathway, while TCRbeta diversity fell correspondingly. TCR repertoire overlap was especially strong between late populations 4 and 5, and population 3 also partly overlapped.

The CDR3 spans 14 residues, from the cysteine through the phenylalanine. No DNA is given. CDR1 and CDR2 are drawn from the germline V gene: WSHSY, SAAADI. Sequencing relied on an Illumina HiSeq 2500. For construction of sequencing libraries, the recombined TCRbeta locus was amplified according to a previously published PCR protocol. On the authors' methods: Reads whose average quality score was below 30 were removed, and the reads that remained were processed with IMSEQ. Vbeta gene, Jbeta gene and CDR3 amino acid sequence were used to define clonotypes. The Morisita-Horn index, computed on the top 100 expanded clones, was used to quantify repertoire overlap between populations. Renyi diversity profiles calculated on the top 100 expanded clones were used to assess clonal diversity. One entry per CDR3 protein sequence results from the TCRdb reprocessing of the reads, with DNA left out. TCRdb assigned the V and J calls; the authors' analysis was not used. The table of this sample itemizes about 2,200 distinct CDR3 sequences. Together, the top ten hold around 4.9% of the sample.

Five KLR/GPR56-defined CD4+ populations were enriched by fluorescence-activated cell sorting before TCRbeta sequencing. To test a linear memory differentiation pathway, the researchers sequenced TCRbeta repertoires from five CD4+ T-cell subsets that were defined by expression of KLRB1, KLRG1, GPR56 and KLRF1. TCR-sequenced cells came from peripheral blood of healthy control individuals, reported as five donors in the TCRbeta analysis figure. Heparinized peripheral blood was collected and all samples were processed within one hour of retrieval. Blood was diluted 1:2 in PBS, and peripheral blood mononuclear cells were then isolated from the diluted blood at room temperature by Biocoll density gradient centrifugation. Before flow sorting, CD4+ T cells were enriched from freshly isolated PBMCs by magnetic sorting with anti-CD4 MicroBeads. A BD FACSAria II was used to sort CD4+ T cells, enriched from the PBMCs of healthy donors, according to marker expression. For surface staining, the researchers used Miltenyi Biotec antibodies: anti-KLRB1 clone 191B8, anti-KLRF1 clone 4A4.D10 and anti-KLRG1 clone REA261.

The clonotype comes from a human donor in good health. Sequencing was done on a sample of memory CD4+ T cells from blood. The rearrangement joined TRBV10-2 to TRBJ1-2; with no DNA, the TCRdb D assignment of TRBD1 cannot be verified. The CDR3: CASRGGQGNYGYTF.